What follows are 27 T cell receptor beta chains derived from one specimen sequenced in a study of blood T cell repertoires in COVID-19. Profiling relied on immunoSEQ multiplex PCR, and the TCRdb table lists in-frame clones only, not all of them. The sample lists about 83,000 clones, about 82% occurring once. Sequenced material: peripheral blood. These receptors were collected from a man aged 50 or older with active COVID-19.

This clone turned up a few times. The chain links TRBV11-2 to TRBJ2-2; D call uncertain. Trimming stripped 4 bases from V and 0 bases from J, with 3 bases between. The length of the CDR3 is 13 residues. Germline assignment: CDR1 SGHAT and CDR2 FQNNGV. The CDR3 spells CASSYTNTGELFF. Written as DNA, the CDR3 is TGTGCCAGCAGCTACACGAACACCGGGGAGCTGTTTTTT.

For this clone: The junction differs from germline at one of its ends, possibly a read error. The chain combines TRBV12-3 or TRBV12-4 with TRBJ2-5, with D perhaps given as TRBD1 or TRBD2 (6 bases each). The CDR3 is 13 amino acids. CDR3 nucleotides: TGTGCCAGCACTTTAGGAGGGGGAAAGACCCAGTACTTC. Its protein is CASTLGGGKTQYF.

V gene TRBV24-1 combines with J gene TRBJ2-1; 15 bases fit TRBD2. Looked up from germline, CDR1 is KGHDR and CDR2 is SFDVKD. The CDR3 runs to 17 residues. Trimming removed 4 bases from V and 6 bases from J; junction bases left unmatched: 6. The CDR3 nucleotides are TGTGCCACCAGTGAAATGAGGACTAGCGGGAGGGCCAATGAGCAGTTCTTC. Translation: CATSEMRTSGRANEQFF.

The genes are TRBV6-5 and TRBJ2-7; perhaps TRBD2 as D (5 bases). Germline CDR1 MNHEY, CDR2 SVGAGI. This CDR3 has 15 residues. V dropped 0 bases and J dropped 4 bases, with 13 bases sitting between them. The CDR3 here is CASSYSSNGDYEQYF. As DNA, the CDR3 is TGTGCCAGCAGTTACTCGAGTAACGGGGATTACGAGCAGTACTTC.

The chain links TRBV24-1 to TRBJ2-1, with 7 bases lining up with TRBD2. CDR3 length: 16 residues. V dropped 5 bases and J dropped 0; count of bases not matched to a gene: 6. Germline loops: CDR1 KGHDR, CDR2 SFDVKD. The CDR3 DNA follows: TGTGCCACCAGTGGGGTAGCGGGTAGCTCCTACAATGAGCAGTTCTTC. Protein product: CATSGVAGSSYNEQFF.

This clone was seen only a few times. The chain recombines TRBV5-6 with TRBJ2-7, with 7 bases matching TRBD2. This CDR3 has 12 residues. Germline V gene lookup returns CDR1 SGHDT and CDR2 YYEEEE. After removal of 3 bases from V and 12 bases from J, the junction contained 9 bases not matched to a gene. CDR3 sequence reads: CASSSTTSPRYF. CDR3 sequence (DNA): TGTGCCAGCAGCTCGACGACTAGCCCCCGGTACTTC.

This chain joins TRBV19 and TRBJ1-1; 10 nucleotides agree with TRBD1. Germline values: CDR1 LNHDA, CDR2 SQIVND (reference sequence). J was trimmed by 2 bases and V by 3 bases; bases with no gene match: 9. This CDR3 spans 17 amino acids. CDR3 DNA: TGTGCCAGTAGTATTCGGTCCGACAGGGGGCGCAACACTGAAGCTTTCTTT. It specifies CASSIRSDRGRNTEAFF.

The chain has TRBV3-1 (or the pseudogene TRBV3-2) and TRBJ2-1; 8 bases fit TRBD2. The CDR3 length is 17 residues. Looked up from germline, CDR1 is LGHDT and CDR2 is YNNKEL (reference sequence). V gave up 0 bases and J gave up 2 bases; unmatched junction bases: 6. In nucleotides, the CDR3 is TGTGCCAGCAGCCAAGACTGGCGAGCGGGAGCCTACAATGAGCAGTTCTTC. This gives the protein CASSQDWRAGAYNEQFF.

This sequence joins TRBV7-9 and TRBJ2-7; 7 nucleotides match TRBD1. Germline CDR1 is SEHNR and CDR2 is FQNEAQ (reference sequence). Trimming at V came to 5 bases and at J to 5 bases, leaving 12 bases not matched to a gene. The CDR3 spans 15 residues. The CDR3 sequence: CASSTRTTGVNEQYF. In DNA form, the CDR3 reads TGTGCCAGCAGCACTCGTACCACAGGGGTGAACGAGCAGTACTTC. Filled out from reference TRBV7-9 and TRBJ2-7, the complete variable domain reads DTGVSQNPRHKITKRGQNVTFRCDPISEHNRLYWYRQTLGQGPEFLTYFQNEAQLEKSRLLSDRFSAERPKGSFSTLEIQRTEQGDSAMYLCASSTRTTGVNEQYFGPGTRLTVT.

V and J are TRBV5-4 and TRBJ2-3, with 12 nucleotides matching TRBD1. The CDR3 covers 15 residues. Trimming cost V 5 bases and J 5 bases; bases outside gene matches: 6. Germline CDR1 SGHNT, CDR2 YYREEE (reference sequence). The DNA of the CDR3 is TGTGCCAGCAGGCCGGGACAGGGGGCGTTAGATACGCAGTATTTT. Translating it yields CASRPGQGALDTQYF.

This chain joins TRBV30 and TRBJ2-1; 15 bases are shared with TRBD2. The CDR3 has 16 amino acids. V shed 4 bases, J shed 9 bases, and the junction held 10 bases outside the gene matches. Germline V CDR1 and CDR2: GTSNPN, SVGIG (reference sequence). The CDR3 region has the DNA TGTGCCTGGACCTACCGGACTAGCGGGAGGGCCAGTGAGCAGTTCTTC. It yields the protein CAWTYRTSGRASEQFF.

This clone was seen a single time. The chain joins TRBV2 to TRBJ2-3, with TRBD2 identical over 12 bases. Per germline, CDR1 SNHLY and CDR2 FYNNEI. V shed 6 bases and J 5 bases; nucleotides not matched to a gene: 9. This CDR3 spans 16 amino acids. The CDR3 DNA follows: TGTGCCAGCAGGGCAACTAGCGGGGGGTCCTTAGATACGCAGTATTTT. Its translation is CASRATSGGSLDTQYF.

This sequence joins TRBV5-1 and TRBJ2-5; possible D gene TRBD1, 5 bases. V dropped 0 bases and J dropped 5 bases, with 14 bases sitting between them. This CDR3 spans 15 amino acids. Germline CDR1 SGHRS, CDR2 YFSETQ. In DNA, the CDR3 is TGCGCCAGCAGCTTGGCCTATGCAGCAGGGGAGACCCAGTACTTC. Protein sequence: CASSLAYAAGETQYF. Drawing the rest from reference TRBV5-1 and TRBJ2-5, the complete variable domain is KAGVTQTPRYLIKTRGQQVTLSCSPISGHRSVSWYQQTPGQGLQFLFEYFSETQRNKGNFPGRFSGRQFSNSRSEMNVSTLELGDSALYLCASSLAYAAGETQYFGPGTRLLVL.

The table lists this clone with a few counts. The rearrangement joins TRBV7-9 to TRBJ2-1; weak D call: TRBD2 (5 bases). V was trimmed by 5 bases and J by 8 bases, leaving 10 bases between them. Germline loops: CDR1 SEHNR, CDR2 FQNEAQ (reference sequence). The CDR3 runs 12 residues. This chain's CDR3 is CASSPERYEQFF. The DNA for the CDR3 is TGTGCCAGCAGCCCAGAGCGGTATGAGCAGTTCTTC.

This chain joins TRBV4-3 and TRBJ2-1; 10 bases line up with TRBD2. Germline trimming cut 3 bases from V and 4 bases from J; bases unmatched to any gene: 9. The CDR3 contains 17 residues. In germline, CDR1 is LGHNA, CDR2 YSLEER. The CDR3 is CASSHGLSGGPYNEQFF. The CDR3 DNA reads TGCGCCAGCAGCCACGGCCTTAGCGGGGGGCCGTACAATGAGCAGTTCTTC.

The CDR3 region is CASSPDGTGGFEAFF. The CDR3 region has the DNA TGCGCCAGCAGCCCCGACGGGACAGGGGGCTTTGAAGCTTTCTTT. The V gene is TRBV5-1, the J gene TRBJ1-1, with 12 bases fitting TRBD1. This CDR3 has 15 residues. The trim removed 4 bases at V and 7 bases at J, leaving 8 bases unmatched. Germline V gene sequence: CDR1 SGHRS, CDR2 YFSETQ. Full variable domain (outside the CDR3, taken from reference TRBV5-1 and TRBJ1-1): KAGVTQTPRYLIKTRGQQVTLSCSPISGHRSVSWYQQTPGQGLQFLFEYFSETQRNKGNFPGRFSGRQFSNSRSEMNVSTLELGDSALYLCASSPDGTGGFEAFFGQGTRLTVV.

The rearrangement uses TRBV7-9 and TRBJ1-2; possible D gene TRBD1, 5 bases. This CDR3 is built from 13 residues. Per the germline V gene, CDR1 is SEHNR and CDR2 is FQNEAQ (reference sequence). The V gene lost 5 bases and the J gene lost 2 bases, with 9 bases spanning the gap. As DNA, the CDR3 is TGTGCCAGCAGCCGGGAGGGGAACTATGGCTACACCTTC. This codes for CASSREGNYGYTF. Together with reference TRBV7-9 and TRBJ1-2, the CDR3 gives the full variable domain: DTGVSQNPRHKITKRGQNVTFRCDPISEHNRLYWYRQTLGQGPEFLTYFQNEAQLEKSRLLSDRFSAERPKGSFSTLEIQRTEQGDSAMYLCASSREGNYGYTFGSGTRLTVV.

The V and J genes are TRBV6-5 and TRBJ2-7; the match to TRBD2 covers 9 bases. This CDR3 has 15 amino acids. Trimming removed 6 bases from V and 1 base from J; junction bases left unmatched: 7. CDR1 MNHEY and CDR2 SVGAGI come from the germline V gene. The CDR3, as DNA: TGTGCCAGCAGCCAACTAGCGGGTGGGTCCTACGAGCAGTACTTC. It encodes CASSQLAGGSYEQYF.

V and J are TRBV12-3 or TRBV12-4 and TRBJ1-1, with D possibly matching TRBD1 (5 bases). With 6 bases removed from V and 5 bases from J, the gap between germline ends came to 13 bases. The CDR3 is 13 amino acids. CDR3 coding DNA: TGTGCCAGCAGCTTTGGGGGAGGGACTGAAGCTTTCTTT. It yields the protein CASSFGGGTEAFF.

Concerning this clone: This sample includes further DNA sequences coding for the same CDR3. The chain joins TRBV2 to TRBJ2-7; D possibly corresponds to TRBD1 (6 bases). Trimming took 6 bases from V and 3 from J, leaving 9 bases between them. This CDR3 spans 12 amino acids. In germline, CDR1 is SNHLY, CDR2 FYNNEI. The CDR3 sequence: CASSKQGYEQYF. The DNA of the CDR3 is TGTGCCAGCAGCAAACAGGGCTACGAGCAGTACTTC.

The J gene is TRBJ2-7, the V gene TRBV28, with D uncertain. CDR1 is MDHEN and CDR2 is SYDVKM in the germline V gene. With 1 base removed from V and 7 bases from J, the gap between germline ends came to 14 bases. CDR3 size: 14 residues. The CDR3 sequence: CASSLSAGVGEQYF. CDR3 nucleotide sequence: TGTGCCAGCAGTTTATCCGCAGGCGTTGGGGAGCAGTACTTC.

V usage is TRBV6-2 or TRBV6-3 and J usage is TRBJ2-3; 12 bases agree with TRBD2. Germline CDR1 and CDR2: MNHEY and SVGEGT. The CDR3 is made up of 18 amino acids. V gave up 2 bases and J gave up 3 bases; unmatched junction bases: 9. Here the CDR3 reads CASSYKLAGGTTTDTQYF. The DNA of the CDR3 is TGTGCCAGCAGTTACAAACTAGCGGGGGGTACCACAACAGATACGCAGTATTTT.

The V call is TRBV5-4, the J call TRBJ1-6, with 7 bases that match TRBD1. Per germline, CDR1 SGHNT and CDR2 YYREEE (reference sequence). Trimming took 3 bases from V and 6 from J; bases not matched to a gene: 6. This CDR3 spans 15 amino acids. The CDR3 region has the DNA TGTGCCAGCAGCTGGGGAGGACAGGTTAATTCACCCCTCCACTTT. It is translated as CASSWGGQVNSPLHF.

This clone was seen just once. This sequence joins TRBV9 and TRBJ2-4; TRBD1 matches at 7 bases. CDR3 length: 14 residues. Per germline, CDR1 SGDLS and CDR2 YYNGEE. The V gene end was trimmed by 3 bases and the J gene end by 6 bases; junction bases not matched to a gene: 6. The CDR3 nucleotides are TGTGCCAGCAGCGGACAGGGTGGGGGAAACATTCAGTACTTC. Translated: CASSGQGGGNIQYF. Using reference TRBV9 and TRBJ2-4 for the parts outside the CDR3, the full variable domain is DSGVTQTPKHLITATGQRVTLRCSPRSGDLSVYWYQQSLDQGLQFLIQYYNGEERAKGNILERFSAQQFPDLHSELNLSSLELGDSALYFCASSGQGGGNIQYFGAGTRLSVL.

The chain's CDR3 is CASRHRQTRRDSRETQYF. Written as DNA, the CDR3 is TGTGCCAGCAGGCATAGACAAACGCGTCGGGACAGTCGGGAGACCCAGTACTTC. The rearrangement links TRBV28 to TRBJ2-5; 7 nucleotides line up with TRBD1. The germline V gene has CDR1 MDHEN and CDR2 SYDVKM. This CDR3 has 18 residues. With 6 bases clipped from V and 5 bases from J, the junction kept 21 bases outside the gene matches.

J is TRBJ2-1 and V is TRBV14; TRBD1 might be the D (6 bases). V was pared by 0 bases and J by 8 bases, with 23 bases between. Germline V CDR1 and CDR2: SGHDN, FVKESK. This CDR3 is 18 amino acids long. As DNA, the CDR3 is TGTGCCAGCAGCCAAGATAAGCAACAGGGCCCTCGTGGTGATGAGCAGTTCTTC. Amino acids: CASSQDKQQGPRGDEQFF.

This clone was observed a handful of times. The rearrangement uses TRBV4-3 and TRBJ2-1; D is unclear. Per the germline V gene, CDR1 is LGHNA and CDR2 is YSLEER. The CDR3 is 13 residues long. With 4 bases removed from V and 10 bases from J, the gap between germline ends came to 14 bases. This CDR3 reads CASSPALDREQFF. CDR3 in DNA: TGCGCCAGCAGCCCCGCTTTAGATCGAGAGCAGTTCTTC.